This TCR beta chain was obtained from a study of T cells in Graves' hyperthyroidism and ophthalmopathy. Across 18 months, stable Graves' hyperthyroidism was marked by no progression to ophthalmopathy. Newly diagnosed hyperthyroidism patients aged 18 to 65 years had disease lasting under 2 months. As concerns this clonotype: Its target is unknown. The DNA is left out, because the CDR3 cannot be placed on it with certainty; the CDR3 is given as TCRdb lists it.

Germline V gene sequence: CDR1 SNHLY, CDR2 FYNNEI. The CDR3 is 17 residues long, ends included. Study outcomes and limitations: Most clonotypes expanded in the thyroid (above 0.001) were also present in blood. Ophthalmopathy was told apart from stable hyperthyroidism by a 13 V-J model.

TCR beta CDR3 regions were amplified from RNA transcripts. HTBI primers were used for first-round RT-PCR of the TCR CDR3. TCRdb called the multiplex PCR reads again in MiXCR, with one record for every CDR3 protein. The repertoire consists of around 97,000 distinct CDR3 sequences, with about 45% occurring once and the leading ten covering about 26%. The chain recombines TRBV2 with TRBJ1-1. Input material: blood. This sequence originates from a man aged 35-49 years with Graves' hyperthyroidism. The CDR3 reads CASRVNEGSPLHFEAFF.